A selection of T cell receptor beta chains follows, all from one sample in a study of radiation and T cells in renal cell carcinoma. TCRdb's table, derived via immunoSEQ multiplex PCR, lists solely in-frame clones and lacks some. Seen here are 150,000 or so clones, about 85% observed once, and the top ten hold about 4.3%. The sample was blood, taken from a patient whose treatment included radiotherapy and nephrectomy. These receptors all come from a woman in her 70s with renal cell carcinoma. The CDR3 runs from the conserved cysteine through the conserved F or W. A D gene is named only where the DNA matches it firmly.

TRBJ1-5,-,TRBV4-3,CASSQDREYNQPQHF,TGCGCCAGCAGCCAAGACAGGGAGTACAATCAGCCCCAGCATTTT
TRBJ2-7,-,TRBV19,CATTIQDEQYF,TGTGCCACCACTATCCAAGATGAGCAGTACTTC
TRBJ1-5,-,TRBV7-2,CASSLVGGRGNQPQHF,TGTGCCAGCAGCTTAGTGGGGGGGCGCGGCAATCAGCCCCAGCATTTT
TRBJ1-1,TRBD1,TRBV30,CAGTTGRFAEAFF,TGTGCCGGAACGACAGGGAGGTTCGCTGAAGCTTTCTTT
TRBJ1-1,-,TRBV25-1,CASTAEGVRTEAFF,TGTGCCAGCACCGCGGAAGGGGTACGGACTGAAGCTTTCTTT
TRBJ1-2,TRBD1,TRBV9,CASSERGTVNYGYTF,TGTGCCAGCAGCGAACGAGGGACAGTTAACTATGGCTACACCTTC
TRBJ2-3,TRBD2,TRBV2,CASSEALAGGADTQYF,TGTGCCAGCAGTGAAGCGCTAGCGGGGGGGGCAGATACGCAGTATTTT
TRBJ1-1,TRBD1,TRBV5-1,CASSPGTMTGSGTEAFF,TGCGCCAGCAGCCCAGGGACAATGACAGGGTCGGGCACTGAAGCTTTCTTT
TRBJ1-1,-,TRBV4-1,CASSQERVLNTEAFF,TGCGCCAGCAGCCAAGAGAGGGTCCTGAACACTGAAGCTTTCTTT
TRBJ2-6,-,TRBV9,CASSFQGAGANVLTF,TGTGCCAGCAGCTTCCAGGGCGCTGGGGCCAACGTCCTGACTTTC
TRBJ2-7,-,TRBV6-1,CASSGDKSYEQYF,TGTGCCAGCAGTGGTGACAAGAGCTACGAGCAGTACTTC
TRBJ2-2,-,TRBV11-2,CASSLVDTGELFF,TGTGCCAGCAGCTTAGTGGACACCGGGGAGCTGTTTTTT
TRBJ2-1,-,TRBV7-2,CASSLESGNEQFF,TGTGCCAGCAGCTTAGAGAGCGGTAATGAGCAGTTCTTC
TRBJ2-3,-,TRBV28,CASSPRGPQYF,TGTGCCAGCAGTCCCAGGGGCCCGCAGTATTTT
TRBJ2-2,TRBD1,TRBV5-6,CASSIGQGKWGGELFF,TGTGCCAGCAGCATCGGACAGGGAAAGTGGGGCGGGGAGCTGTTTTTT
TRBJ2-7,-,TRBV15,CATSRDATGPYEQYF,TGTGCCACCAGCAGAGATGCGACAGGCCCATACGAGCAGTACTTC
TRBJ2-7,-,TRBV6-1,CASSEAHGLRQYF,TGTGCCAGCAGTGAGGCGCACGGTCTACGGCAGTACTTC
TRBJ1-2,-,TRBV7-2,CASSRTGGSLIGGYTF,TGTGCCAGCAGCCGGACGGGCGGATCACTAATCGGTGGCTACACCTTC
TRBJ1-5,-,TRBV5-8,CASNAQGHQPQHF,TGTGCCAGCAATGCCCAGGGCCATCAGCCCCAGCATTTT
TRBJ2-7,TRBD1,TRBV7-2,CASSSPGQAGQYF,TGTGCCAGCAGCTCACCGGGACAGGCCGGACAGTACTTC
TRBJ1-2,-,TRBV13,CASSHDWGAAGYTF,TGTGCCAGCAGTCACGATTGGGGAGCAGCTGGCTACACCTTC